This is a list of T cell receptor beta chains from one sample in a study of Graves' ophthalmopathy and Graves' hyperthyroidism. TCRdb independently ran MiXCR on the multiplex PCR reads; one entry per CDR3 protein. The table includes over 450,000 distinct CDR3 sequences, 14% detected once. The source material was blood. The receptor set was obtained from a woman in her 30s with Graves' ophthalmopathy. Each CDR3 is given with its conserved first and last residue. The order of the fields is D gene, J gene, clone size, V gene, CDR3 protein, CDR3 DNA. D genes are given only for firm matches. A row's size may be missing; if present it is once, few, many or a size class.

TRBD2 TRBJ2-4 NA TRBV12-3/TRBV12-4 CASSLGLAEGNIQYF TGTGCCAGCAGTTTGGGACTAGCGGAGGGGAACATTCAGTACTTC
NA TRBJ1-5 many TRBV12-3/TRBV12-4 CASSLVSDQPQHF TGTGCCAGCAGTTTAGTCTCCGATCAGCCCCAGCATTTT
NA TRBJ1-2 many TRBV30 CAWRKGIPKDGYTF TGTGCCTGGAGAAAGGGGATTCCGAAGGATGGCTACACCTTC
TRBD1 TRBJ2-5 many TRBV6-5 CASSYIPGQGQETQYF TGTGCCAGCAGTTACATCCCGGGACAGGGTCAAGAGACCCAGTACTTC
NA TRBJ1-1 many TRBV5-5 CASSLGAHEAFF TGTGCCAGCAGCTTAGGCGCCCATGAAGCTTTCTTT
NA TRBJ1-1 many TRBV6-5 CASSYSQTLWTEAFF TGTGCCAGCAGTTACTCACAGACACTGTGGACTGAAGCTTTCTTT
NA TRBJ1-2 few TRBV2 CASSTSLVYTF TGTGCCAGCAGTACCTCGCTTGTCTACACCTTC
NA TRBJ2-5 NA TRBV18 CASSYKAYQETQYF TGTGCCAGCTCGTATAAGGCGTACCAAGAGACCCAGTACTTC
TRBD2 TRBJ2-4 many TRBV5-8 CASSLDLAGLAKNIQYF TGTGCCAGCAGCTTGGATCTAGCGGGATTAGCCAAAAACATTCAGTACTTC
NA TRBJ1-2 many TRBV19 CASSIVKAGHGYTF TGTGCCAGTAGTATAGTGAAAGCTGGGCATGGCTACACCTTC
NA TRBJ2-4 NA TRBV7-2 CASSLRGGRGKNIQYF TGTGCCAGCAGCTTAAGGGGGGGGCGCGGCAAAAACATTCAGTACTTC
TRBD2 TRBJ2-5 many TRBV11-2 CASSRDIRTSGDETQYF TGTGCCAGCAGCCGAGATATTCGGACTAGCGGGGATGAGACCCAGTACTTC
TRBD1 TRBJ1-5 NA TRBV12-3/TRBV12-4 CASSTRDRGLGNQPQHF TGTGCCAGCAGCACCCGGGACAGGGGGTTAGGCAATCAGCCCCAGCATTTT
NA TRBJ1-1 many TRBV18 CASSPQGRGNTEAFF TGTGCCAGCTCACCACAGGGGCGGGGGAACACTGAAGCTTTCTTT
NA TRBJ1-1 many TRBV7-3 CASSFRGTQGTEAFF TGTGCCAGCAGCTTTAGAGGGACTCAGGGCACTGAAGCTTTCTTT
NA TRBJ1-1 many TRBV9 CASSVAGTANTEAFF TGTGCCAGCAGCGTAGCTGGGACGGCTAACACTGAAGCTTTCTTT
NA TRBJ2-7 many TRBV10-3 CAISPTGQRDEQYF TGTGCCATCAGTCCTACAGGCCAGCGCGACGAGCAGTACTTC
NA TRBJ1-3 many TRBV28 CASREGNSGNTIYF TGTGCCAGCAGGGAGGGGAACTCTGGAAACACCATATATTTT
NA TRBJ1-2 many TRBV7-9 CASSTHSGTGYTF TGTGCCAGCAGCACCCATTCAGGGACTGGCTACACCTTC
NA TRBJ1-2 many TRBV27 CAIPTPLVSRGYTF TGTGCCATCCCGACCCCCTTAGTGAGTCGTGGCTACACCTTC
NA TRBJ2-7 NA TRBV5-1 CASSRDSRSYEQYF TGCGCCAGCAGCCGGGACTCTCGCTCCTACGAGCAGTACTTC
NA TRBJ1-1 many TRBV12-3/TRBV12-4 CASSLTSEAFF TGTGCCAGCAGTCTGACCAGTGAAGCTTTCTTT
NA TRBJ2-7 many TRBV14 CASSQEGFGAYEQYF TGTGCCAGCAGCCAAGAGGGTTTTGGGGCCTACGAGCAGTACTTC
NA TRBJ1-2 NA TRBV6-2/TRBV6-3 CASSASFYGYTF TGTGCCAGCAGTGCCTCCTTCTATGGCTACACCTTC
NA TRBJ2-2 many TRBV7-3 CASSPPAGLGGELFF TGTGCCAGCAGCCCCCCGGCAGGGTTGGGCGGGGAGCTGTTTTTT
TRBD1 TRBJ1-6 many TRBV6-5 CASSTGTAFYNSPLHF TGTGCCAGCAGTACCGGGACAGCATTCTATAATTCACCCCTCCACTTT